Listed below are T cell receptor beta chains from one sample, sequenced in a study of blood T cell repertoires in COVID-19. Using immunoSEQ multiplex PCR, the repertoire was profiled, and TCRdb retains in-frame clones only, with some absent. The profile covers about 170,000 clones, with 89% appearing a single time and 0.7% to 0.9% taken by the ten largest. Sequencing used PBMCs or T cells enriched from blood (not recorded which). These receptors all stem from a woman under 30 who had recovered from COVID-19. The CDR3 runs from the conserved cysteine through the conserved F or W. Each record gives: V gene, J gene, D gene, clone size, CDR3 protein, CDR3 DNA. D genes are given only for firm matches. Clone size is given for some rows only: seen once, a few or many times, or a class if the clone is expanded.

V gene: TRBV7-2
J gene: TRBJ2-4
D gene: TRBD2
clone size: -
CDR3 protein: CASSLMLAGENIQYF
CDR3 DNA: TGTGCCAGCAGCTTAATGCTAGCGGGAGAAAACATTCAGTACTTC

V gene: TRBV4-1
J gene: TRBJ2-3
D gene: TRBD2
clone size: -
CDR3 protein: CASSQLLAGDTDTQYF
CDR3 DNA: TGCGCCAGCAGCCAACTTTTAGCGGGAGACACAGATACGCAGTATTTT

V gene: TRBV10-1
J gene: TRBJ2-2
D gene: -
clone size: -
CDR3 protein: CASSGSGNGELFF
CDR3 DNA: TGCGCCAGCAGCGGTAGCGGAAACGGGGAGCTGTTTTTT

V gene: TRBV5-1
J gene: TRBJ2-1
D gene: TRBD2
clone size: -
CDR3 protein: CASSLAGFPRGGDEQFF
CDR3 DNA: TGCGCCAGCAGCTTGGCCGGGTTCCCGCGGGGGGGCGATGAGCAGTTCTTC

V gene: TRBV11-3
J gene: TRBJ2-5
D gene: -
clone size: once
CDR3 protein: CASSLGVQGQETQYF
CDR3 DNA: TGTGCCAGCAGCTTAGGGGTCCAGGGCCAAGAGACCCAGTACTTC

V gene: TRBV9
J gene: TRBJ1-2
D gene: -
clone size: -
CDR3 protein: CASSVEPSRPNGYTF
CDR3 DNA: TGTGCCAGCAGCGTAGAGCCGTCCCGCCCGAATGGCTACACCTTC

V gene: TRBV6-4
J gene: TRBJ2-7
D gene: -
clone size: -
CDR3 protein: CASGQRERYEQYF
CDR3 DNA: TGTGCCAGCGGTCAACGGGAGCGATACGAGCAGTACTTC

V gene: TRBV6-2/TRBV6-3
J gene: TRBJ1-2
D gene: -
clone size: -
CDR3 protein: CASSLKTWGYTF
CDR3 DNA: TGTGCCAGCAGTTTAAAGACTTGGGGCTACACCTTC

V gene: TRBV4-1
J gene: TRBJ2-2
D gene: -
clone size: -
CDR3 protein: CASSQDWMLRERTGELFF
CDR3 DNA: TGCGCCAGCAGCCAAGATTGGATGTTGAGGGAACGAACCGGGGAGCTGTTTTTT

V gene: TRBV7-6
J gene: TRBJ2-7
D gene: TRBD2
clone size: -
CDR3 protein: CASSASSGRNEQYF
CDR3 DNA: TGTGCCAGCAGCGCGTCTAGCGGGAGAAACGAGCAGTACTTC

V gene: TRBV15
J gene: TRBJ2-7
D gene: -
clone size: -
CDR3 protein: CATSSSREGLVEQYF
CDR3 DNA: TGTGCCACCAGCTCCTCGCGGGAAGGTCTTGTCGAGCAGTACTTC

V gene: TRBV5-1
J gene: TRBJ1-4
D gene: -
clone size: -
CDR3 protein: CASSSPGHPNEKLFF
CDR3 DNA: TGCGCCAGCAGCTCCCCGGGACACCCGAATGAAAAACTGTTTTTT

V gene: TRBV7-8
J gene: TRBJ1-1
D gene: -
clone size: -
CDR3 protein: CASSPGHSNTEAFF
CDR3 DNA: TGTGCCAGCAGCCCGGGACATTCGAACACTGAAGCTTTCTTT

V gene: TRBV27
J gene: TRBJ2-7
D gene: TRBD2
clone size: once
CDR3 protein: CASSFGLAGYEQYF
CDR3 DNA: TGTGCCAGCAGTTTTGGACTAGCGGGCTACGAGCAGTACTTC

V gene: TRBV9
J gene: TRBJ2-5
D gene: -
clone size: -
CDR3 protein: CASSVALTGTETQYF
CDR3 DNA: TGTGCCAGCAGCGTAGCTCTTACAGGGACAGAGACCCAGTACTTC

V gene: TRBV9
J gene: TRBJ1-6
D gene: -
clone size: -
CDR3 protein: CASSVGQNNSPLHF
CDR3 DNA: TGTGCCAGCAGCGTAGGACAAAATAATTCACCCCTCCACTTT

V gene: TRBV7-5
J gene: TRBJ2-2
D gene: -
clone size: once
CDR3 protein: CARSLEDSGELFF
CDR3 DNA: TGTGCCAGAAGCTTAGAGGACTCCGGGGAGCTGTTTTTT

V gene: TRBV18
J gene: TRBJ2-7
D gene: -
clone size: -
CDR3 protein: CASSPPTGLSEQYF
CDR3 DNA: TGTGCCAGCTCACCACCGACAGGTCTATCCGAGCAGTACTTC

V gene: TRBV27
J gene: TRBJ2-3
D gene: -
clone size: -
CDR3 protein: CASSLFGGGLTDTQYF
CDR3 DNA: TGTGCCAGCAGTTTATTCGGAGGGGGCCTGACAGATACGCAGTATTTT

V gene: TRBV7-8
J gene: TRBJ2-1
D gene: TRBD2
clone size: -
CDR3 protein: CASSSSIAAGTSGNEQFF
CDR3 DNA: TGTGCCAGCAGCTCCTCAATCGCGGCCGGGACTAGCGGCAATGAGCAGTTCTTC

V gene: TRBV7-9
J gene: TRBJ2-2
D gene: TRBD1
clone size: once
CDR3 protein: CASSTAGGTGELFF
CDR3 DNA: TGTGCCAGCAGCACCGCAGGGGGCACCGGGGAGCTGTTTTTT

V gene: TRBV9
J gene: TRBJ2-3
D gene: TRBD2
clone size: -
CDR3 protein: CASSVTSGNPDTQYF
CDR3 DNA: TGTGCCAGCAGCGTGACTAGCGGGAACCCAGATACGCAGTATTTT

V gene: TRBV2
J gene: TRBJ1-3
D gene: -
clone size: once
CDR3 protein: CASKGRVVGNTIYF
CDR3 DNA: TGTGCCAGCAAAGGGAGGGTAGTCGGGAACACCATATATTTT

V gene: TRBV7-3
J gene: TRBJ1-2
D gene: TRBD1
clone size: -
CDR3 protein: CASSAGQGYGYTF
CDR3 DNA: TGTGCCAGCAGCGCCGGACAGGGTTATGGCTACACCTTC

V gene: TRBV21-1
J gene: TRBJ2-7
D gene: -
clone size: -
CDR3 protein: CASSKAPSSAESAAGGPREQYF
CDR3 DNA: TGTGCCAGCAGCAAAGCCCCCAGTAGCGCCGAATCCGCGGCGGGAGGGCCGCGGGAGCAGTACTTC

V gene: TRBV7-8
J gene: TRBJ1-2
D gene: TRBD1
clone size: -
CDR3 protein: CASSLVGGGYTF
CDR3 DNA: TGTGCCAGCAGCTTAGTAGGGGGCGGCTACACCTTC

V gene: TRBV2
J gene: TRBJ2-7
D gene: -
clone size: -
CDR3 protein: CASVMGGHSYEQYF
CDR3 DNA: TGTGCCAGCGTCATGGGAGGTCACTCCTACGAGCAGTACTTC

V gene: TRBV18
J gene: TRBJ2-1
D gene: TRBD2
clone size: -
CDR3 protein: CASSPEIASGHNEQFF
CDR3 DNA: TGTGCCAGCTCACCAGAAATCGCTAGCGGGCACAATGAGCAGTTCTTC

V gene: TRBV3-1/TRBV3-2
J gene: TRBJ2-2
D gene: TRBD2
clone size: -
CDR3 protein: CASSHGLAGGEAGELFF
CDR3 DNA: TGTGCCAGCAGTCACGGACTAGCGGGAGGCGAAGCCGGGGAGCTGTTTTTT

V gene: TRBV6-5
J gene: TRBJ1-3
D gene: -
clone size: -
CDR3 protein: CASRPPGGSGNTIYF
CDR3 DNA: TGTGCCAGCAGGCCGCCCGGGGGCTCTGGAAACACCATATATTTT

V gene: TRBV20-1
J gene: TRBJ2-7
D gene: TRBD1
clone size: -
CDR3 protein: CPGGTYEQYF
CDR3 DNA: TGCCCAGGGGGCACCTACGAGCAGTACTTC

V gene: TRBV2
J gene: TRBJ2-7
D gene: -
clone size: once
CDR3 protein: CASSPGSFPFMARRYEQYF
CDR3 DNA: TGTGCCAGCAGTCCGGGAAGTTTCCCTTTTATGGCCCGACGCTACGAGCAGTACTTC

V gene: TRBV29-1
J gene: TRBJ2-7
D gene: -
clone size: -
CDR3 protein: CSVVGSATYEQYF
CDR3 DNA: TGCAGCGTTGTGGGTAGCGCGACCTACGAGCAGTACTTC

V gene: TRBV7-9
J gene: TRBJ2-7
D gene: -
clone size: few
CDR3 protein: CASSLGVAKYF
CDR3 DNA: TGTGCCAGCAGCTTAGGGGTAGCCAAGTACTTC

V gene: TRBV6-5
J gene: TRBJ1-4
D gene: -
clone size: -
CDR3 protein: CASSYSNSGREKLFF
CDR3 DNA: TGTGCCAGCAGTTACTCGAATTCAGGGAGGGAAAAACTGTTTTTT

V gene: TRBV28
J gene: TRBJ2-3
D gene: -
clone size: -
CDR3 protein: CASRSTGTTDTQYF
CDR3 DNA: TGTGCCAGCAGGTCGACAGGTACCACAGATACGCAGTATTTT

V gene: TRBV6-5
J gene: TRBJ1-2
D gene: -
clone size: -
CDR3 protein: CASSYLSDRSDYGYTF
CDR3 DNA: TGTGCCAGCAGTTACCTTAGCGACAGGTCAGACTATGGCTACACCTTC

V gene: TRBV6-2/TRBV6-3
J gene: TRBJ2-7
D gene: TRBD2
clone size: -
CDR3 protein: CASSHGAYSGLEQYF
CDR3 DNA: TGTGCCAGCAGTCACGGGGCCTATAGCGGGCTCGAGCAGTACTTC

V gene: TRBV4-1
J gene: TRBJ2-2
D gene: TRBD1
clone size: once
CDR3 protein: CASSPPWDRAGDTGELFF
CDR3 DNA: TGCGCCAGCAGCCCCCCGTGGGACAGGGCCGGGGACACCGGGGAGCTGTTTTTT

V gene: TRBV28
J gene: TRBJ2-5
D gene: -
clone size: -
CDR3 protein: CASSLLAETQYF
CDR3 DNA: TGTGCCAGCAGCCTTCTAGCGGAGACCCAGTACTTC

V gene: TRBV5-1
J gene: TRBJ1-1
D gene: -
clone size: -
CDR3 protein: CASSPEGTLNTEAFF
CDR3 DNA: TGCGCCAGCAGCCCCGAGGGAACCTTGAACACTGAAGCTTTCTTT

V gene: TRBV25-1
J gene: TRBJ2-3
D gene: TRBD1
clone size: -
CDR3 protein: CASRTGATDTQYF
CDR3 DNA: TGTGCCAGCAGAACAGGGGCCACAGATACGCAGTATTTT

V gene: TRBV29-1
J gene: TRBJ2-1
D gene: TRBD2
clone size: -
CDR3 protein: CSAIRLANEQFF
CDR3 DNA: TGCAGTGCTATAAGACTAGCCAATGAGCAGTTCTTC

V gene: TRBV28
J gene: TRBJ2-3
D gene: TRBD2
clone size: -
CDR3 protein: CASTPRGEGTDTQYF
CDR3 DNA: TGTGCCAGCACCCCGCGGGGGGAGGGCACAGATACGCAGTATTTT

V gene: TRBV7-6
J gene: TRBJ2-7
D gene: -
clone size: -
CDR3 protein: CASSSWEYRDRHGYEQYF
CDR3 DNA: TGTGCCAGCAGCTCCTGGGAATACAGGGATAGGCATGGCTACGAGCAGTACTTC

V gene: TRBV9
J gene: TRBJ2-1
D gene: TRBD2
clone size: -
CDR3 protein: CASSPPTSGALNEQFF
CDR3 DNA: TGTGCCAGCAGTCCTCCTACTAGCGGGGCCCTCAATGAGCAGTTCTTC

V gene: TRBV6-1
J gene: TRBJ1-1
D gene: -
clone size: few
CDR3 protein: CASSEIRTGKTEAFF
CDR3 DNA: TGTGCCAGCAGTGAGATAAGAACAGGGAAGACTGAAGCTTTCTTT

V gene: TRBV10-1
J gene: TRBJ2-7
D gene: TRBD2
clone size: few
CDR3 protein: CASSQWTSVPYEQYF
CDR3 DNA: TGCGCCAGCAGTCAGTGGACTAGCGTTCCCTACGAGCAGTACTTC

V gene: TRBV5-1
J gene: TRBJ2-1
D gene: TRBD2
clone size: once
CDR3 protein: CASSLVLAGLYNEQFF
CDR3 DNA: TGCGCCAGCAGCTTGGTCCTAGCGGGACTCTACAATGAGCAGTTCTTC

V gene: TRBV9
J gene: TRBJ2-1
D gene: -
clone size: -
CDR3 protein: CASSVGGVRGEQFF
CDR3 DNA: TGTGCCAGCAGCGTCGGGGGAGTGCGGGGTGAGCAGTTCTTC

V gene: TRBV7-9
J gene: TRBJ2-1
D gene: TRBD1
clone size: -
CDR3 protein: CASSPNKGAISYNEQFF
CDR3 DNA: TGTGCCAGCAGCCCGAATAAGGGGGCGATTTCCTACAATGAGCAGTTCTTC

V gene: TRBV19
J gene: TRBJ2-1
D gene: -
clone size: -
CDR3 protein: CASSPRAYTEQFF
CDR3 DNA: TGTGCCAGTAGTCCGCGGGCTTACACTGAGCAGTTCTTC

V gene: TRBV5-1
J gene: TRBJ2-1
D gene: TRBD2
clone size: -
CDR3 protein: CASSSGLAGYNEQFF
CDR3 DNA: TGCGCCAGCAGCTCGGGACTAGCGGGTTACAATGAGCAGTTCTTC

V gene: TRBV19
J gene: TRBJ2-1
D gene: -
clone size: -
CDR3 protein: CASSISSGSGNEQFF
CDR3 DNA: TGTGCCAGTAGTATATCGAGCGGGTCGGGCAATGAGCAGTTCTTC

V gene: TRBV5-1
J gene: TRBJ2-1
D gene: -
clone size: -
CDR3 protein: CASSLGAPEVDRNEQFF
CDR3 DNA: TGCGCCAGCAGCTTGGGAGCCCCCGAGGTCGATAGGAATGAGCAGTTCTTC

V gene: TRBV15
J gene: TRBJ2-5
D gene: TRBD1
clone size: -
CDR3 protein: CATSRDPGQQETQYF
CDR3 DNA: TGTGCCACCAGCAGAGACCCGGGACAGCAAGAGACCCAGTACTTC

V gene: TRBV6-2/TRBV6-3
J gene: TRBJ2-3
D gene: TRBD2
clone size: -
CDR3 protein: CASSFPTSGRRMGADTQYF
CDR3 DNA: TGTGCCAGCAGTTTCCCGACTAGCGGGAGAAGGATGGGGGCAGATACGCAGTATTTT

V gene: TRBV10-1
J gene: TRBJ2-7
D gene: TRBD2
clone size: -
CDR3 protein: CASPGLAGYCEQYF
CDR3 DNA: TGCGCCAGCCCGGGACTAGCGGGATATTGCGAGCAGTACTTC

V gene: TRBV28
J gene: TRBJ2-7
D gene: TRBD1
clone size: -
CDR3 protein: CASSFRGHTYEQYF
CDR3 DNA: TGTGCCAGCAGTTTCAGGGGGCATACCTACGAGCAGTACTTC